A selection of T cell receptor beta chains follows, all from one sample in a study of CD8+CD57+ T cells in acquired aplastic anemia. In TCRdb, the reads were re-called with MiXCR into one record per CDR3 protein. Of roughly 250,000 distinct CDR3 sequences listed, approximately 80% are singletons. Sequenced material: sorted CD4+, CD8+, or CD8+CD57+ T cells (not recorded which) from PBMCs. The receptor set was obtained from a human donor with aplastic anemia. Both conserved end residues are part of each CDR3. D genes are given only for firm matches. Clone sizes are given selectively: once, few, many, or a class where the clone is expanded.

V: TRBV5-1
J: TRBJ2-5
D: TRBD1
size: NA
length: 14
DNA: TGCGCCAGCAGCCCCGGACAGGGTAAAGAGACCCAGTACTTC
CDR3: CASSPGQGKETQYF

V: TRBV7-2
J: TRBJ2-1
D: TRBD1
size: once
length: 16
DNA: TGTGCCAGCAGCTTGCAAGGGGGCGGCGGCAACGATGACCAGTTCTTC
CDR3: CASSLQGGGGNDDQFF

V: TRBV9
J: TRBJ2-3
D: TRBD2
size: large
length: 15
DNA: TGTGCCAGCAGCGCCGGGACTAGCGGAATAGATACGCAGTATTTT
CDR3: CASSAGTSGIDTQYF

V: TRBV7-2
J: TRBJ2-1
D: NA
size: once
length: 16
DNA: TGTGCCAGCAGCCCCAAAGCGCTAAGCTCCTACAATGAGCAGTTCTTC
CDR3: CASSPKALSSYNEQFF

V: TRBV11-1
J: TRBJ2-6
D: NA
size: NA
length: 16
DNA: TGTGCCAGCAGAGGAGACATGAACAACGGGGCCAACGTCCTGACTTTC
CDR3: CASRGDMNNGANVLTF

V: TRBV5-1
J: TRBJ1-4
D: NA
size: NA
length: 13
DNA: TGCGCCAGCAGCTTGTGGCCTGGAGAAAAACTGTTTTTT
CDR3: CASSLWPGEKLFF

V: TRBV6-4
J: TRBJ2-4
D: NA
size: NA
length: 14
DNA: TGTGCCAGCATACCACTTATCGCCATCAACATTCAGTACTTC
CDR3: CASIPLIAINIQYF

V: TRBV7-9
J: TRBJ1-2
D: NA
size: NA
length: 15
DNA: TGTGCCAGCAGCCCAACGGGGGCCGGGGACCTGTTTTATACCTTC
CDR3: CASSPTGAGDLFYTF

V: TRBV7-9
J: TRBJ2-1
D: TRBD2
size: NA
length: 16
DNA: TGTGCCAGCAGCTTGAGGAAGCGGGGGTACAACAATGAGCAGTTCTTC
CDR3: CASSLRKRGYNNEQFF

V: TRBV2
J: TRBJ2-1
D: TRBD2
size: NA
length: 14
DNA: TGTGCCACCGGGACCAGCGGGAGGAGCGATGAGCAGTTCTTC
CDR3: CATGTSGRSDEQFF

V: TRBV15
J: TRBJ2-1
D: NA
size: NA
length: 13
DNA: TGTGCCACCAAATTACAGGGCGGGAATGAGCAGTTCTTC
CDR3: CATKLQGGNEQFF

V: TRBV7-3
J: TRBJ2-1
D: NA
size: NA
length: 15
DNA: TGTGCCAGCAGCCAAGATTGGGTGAACACTGAAGCTCTCTTCTTC
CDR3: CASSQDWVNTEALFF

V: TRBV2
J: TRBJ1-2
D: TRBD1
size: NA
length: 13
DNA: TGTGCCAGCAGGCAAGGGGGCCGAAATACCCACAATTTC
CDR3: CASRQGGRNTHNF

V: TRBV9
J: TRBJ2-1
D: TRBD2
size: NA
length: 16
DNA: TGTGCCAGCAGCGAATCTAGCGGGGGGAATTTGAATGAGCAGTTCTTC
CDR3: CASSESSGGNLNEQFF

V: TRBV7-8
J: TRBJ1-5
D: NA
size: NA
length: 15
DNA: TGTGCCAGCAGCTTAGCGGGAGGCCCCGATCCGCACCAGCATTTT
CDR3: CASSLAGGPDPHQHF

V: TRBV5-6
J: TRBJ1-5
D: NA
size: NA
length: 13
DNA: TGTGCCAGCGGACTAGCGGGGGCTCAGCCCCAGCATTTT
CDR3: CASGLAGAQPQHF

V: TRBV6-5
J: TRBJ2-5
D: TRBD1
size: once
length: 15
DNA: TGTGCCAGCAGTTTTGGACAGGGGGCTAGGGAGACCCAGTACTTC
CDR3: CASSFGQGARETQYF

V: TRBV29-1
J: TRBJ1-2
D: TRBD1
size: NA
length: 11
DNA: TGCAGGGCTAGGGACAGGGACGGCCACACCTTC
CDR3: CRARDRDGHTF

V: TRBV7-8
J: TRBJ2-1
D: NA
size: NA
length: 15
DNA: TGTGCCAGCAGCTTAGCGGGCAGTACGTGGGAGCAGTACTTCTTC
CDR3: CASSLAGSTWEQYFF

V: TRBV5-4
J: TRBJ2-5
D: NA
size: NA
length: 14
DNA: TGTGCCAGCAGCAGTGCGTCCAGCCAAGAGACCCAGTACTTC
CDR3: CASSSASSQETQYF

V: TRBV9
J: TRBJ1-2
D: NA
size: NA
length: 14
DNA: TGTGCCAGCAGCACCCCCTCTCTCGCGGATGGCTACACCTTC
CDR3: CASSTPSLADGYTF

V: TRBV9
J: TRBJ2-7
D: NA
size: NA
length: 13
DNA: TGTGCCAGCAGCGTAGAAGGGGGATCCGAGCAGTACTTC
CDR3: CASSVEGGSEQYF

V: TRBV19
J: TRBJ1-2
D: TRBD1
size: NA
length: 12
DNA: TGTGCCAGTAGTGCCCTGGGACAGTTCTACACCTTC
CDR3: CASSALGQFYTF

V: TRBV7-8
J: TRBJ1-6
D: NA
size: NA
length: 16
DNA: TGTGCCAGCAGCTTAGGGGAAGGTCCCGATACGCAGCATCTCCACTTT
CDR3: CASSLGEGPDTQHLHF

V: TRBV19
J: TRBJ2-3
D: NA
size: NA
length: 15
DNA: TGTACCAGTAGCGTGATATCGGCTGGAAGATGTACCCAGTATTTT
CDR3: CTSSVISAGRCTQYF

V: TRBV9
J: TRBJ2-1
D: TRBD2
size: once
length: 15
DNA: TGTGCCAGCAGCCCGGGGACTAGGGGAAGGGATACGCAGTTCTTC
CDR3: CASSPGTRGRDTQFF

V: TRBV6-2/TRBV6-3
J: TRBJ2-6
D: NA
size: once
length: 13
DNA: TGTGCCAGCAGAGGTTACCTAGCCAACGTCCTGACTTTC
CDR3: CASRGYLANVLTF

V: TRBV11-3
J: TRBJ2-1
D: NA
size: many
length: 13
DNA: TGTGCCAGCAGCTTAGAGCTGACAGATGAGCAGTTCTTC
CDR3: CASSLELTDEQFF

V: TRBV7-6
J: TRBJ1-6
D: NA
size: NA
length: 16
DNA: TGTGCCAGCAGCTTATTTACGGGGGGCACCTACAATGAGCTCCACTTT
CDR3: CASSLFTGGTYNELHF

V: TRBV7-2
J: TRBJ2-1
D: NA
size: NA
length: 16
DNA: TGTGCCAGCAGCTTCGGCGGGGGCTCGGTCTATGATGAGCAGTTCTTC
CDR3: CASSFGGGSVYDEQFF

V: TRBV7-3
J: TRBJ2-7
D: NA
size: NA
length: 15
DNA: TGTGCCAGCAGTGAGCCAGAGCGTCTACTTTACGAGCAGTACTTC
CDR3: CASSEPERLLYEQYF

V: TRBV2
J: TRBJ2-3
D: NA
size: NA
length: 13
DNA: TGTAGCGACAGTGATAGGGACACAGATACGCAGTATTTT
CDR3: CSDSDRDTDTQYF

V: TRBV5-1
J: TRBJ1-2
D: NA
size: NA
length: 12
DNA: TGCGCCAGCAGCCAATTGGAAGGGGGCTACACCTTC
CDR3: CASSQLEGGYTF

V: TRBV15
J: TRBJ2-1
D: NA
size: once
length: 14
DNA: TGTGCCACCAGCAGAGCTCATCAGCAAGATGCCCAGTTCTTC
CDR3: CATSRAHQQDAQFF

V: TRBV9
J: TRBJ2-3
D: NA
size: NA
length: 13
DNA: TGTGCCAGCGGGGACGGGGGAACAACTCCGCAGTATTTT
CDR3: CASGDGGTTPQYF

V: TRBV15
J: TRBJ1-1
D: NA
size: NA
length: 15
DNA: TGTGCCACCAGCAGAGATCAGTCAGGGAACACTGAAGCTTTCTTT
CDR3: CATSRDQSGNTEAFF

V: TRBV10-3
J: TRBJ1-4
D: NA
size: NA
length: 17
DNA: TGTGCCATCAGTGAGTCTTCAGGAGAACAACCGAATGAAAAACTGTTTTTT
CDR3: CAISESSGEQPNEKLFF

V: TRBV25-1
J: TRBJ2-7
D: NA
size: NA
length: 13
DNA: TGTGCCAGCAGTGATAGGCAGGCCTACGAGCAGTACTTC
CDR3: CASSDRQAYEQYF

V: TRBV9
J: TRBJ2-1
D: TRBD2
size: NA
length: 16
DNA: TGTGCCAGCAGCTTGCAAAGGGGCGGGGGAAACGATGAGCAGTTCTTC
CDR3: CASSLQRGGGNDEQFF

V: TRBV11-3
J: TRBJ1-6
D: NA
size: few
length: 16
DNA: TGTGCCAGCAGCTTAGATCAGGCCGGCTATAATTCACCCCTCCACTTT
CDR3: CASSLDQAGYNSPLHF

V: TRBV15
J: TRBJ2-7
D: TRBD2
size: few
length: 17
DNA: TGTGCCACCAGCAGAGGGACTAGCGGGAGGCGTATCGACGAGCAGTACTTC
CDR3: CATSRGTSGRRIDEQYF

V: TRBV7-9
J: TRBJ1-6
D: NA
size: NA
length: 14
DNA: TGTGCCAGCAGCCGGGACCTGGGGAATTCACCCCTCCACTTT
CDR3: CASSRDLGNSPLHF

V: TRBV9
J: TRBJ2-4
D: NA
size: few
length: 12
DNA: TGTGCCAGCGGAGGAGCTGGAGACACTCAGTACTTC
CDR3: CASGGAGDTQYF

V: TRBV5-4
J: TRBJ2-5
D: TRBD2
size: NA
length: 15
DNA: TGTGCCAGCAGCCTCGGACTAGGTAGCGAAGAGACCCAGTACTTC
CDR3: CASSLGLGSEETQYF

V: TRBV7-7
J: TRBJ2-3
D: TRBD1
size: NA
length: 14
DNA: TGTGCTAGTAGCGTAGGGGGCAGTTCAGTTACGCTGTATTTT
CDR3: CASSVGGSSVTLYF

V: TRBV7-3
J: TRBJ1-2
D: NA
size: NA
length: 13
DNA: TGTGCCAGCTCAAGAGGGGCCAACGCTGTTGACCACTTC
CDR3: CASSRGANAVDHF

V: TRBV7-9
J: TRBJ2-2
D: NA
size: NA
length: 14
DNA: TGTGCCAGCAGCTTAATACTCGGGATCGGGGAGCTGTTTTTT
CDR3: CASSLILGIGELFF

V: TRBV20-1
J: TRBJ2-1
D: TRBD2
size: NA
length: 15
DNA: TGCAGTACAAAGGGGACTAGCGGAGCCTACAATGAGCAGTTCTTC
CDR3: CSTKGTSGAYNEQFF